This TCR beta chain was retrieved from a study of early T cells in non-severe SARS-CoV-2 infection. Study-level information: Sequencing was performed on bulk RNA from unsorted whole blood, leaving chains unpaired. Whole-study findings and limits: Anti-spike CD8 specificities were favored by VDJdb matching, whose results missed private and CD4 specificities.

This clonotype was recorded many times. The target antigen is unknown. In germline, CDR1 is MNHEY, CDR2 SVGAGI. This CDR3 region has 13 residues. V lost 5 bases, J lost 5 bases, and 9 bases lay in between. Individually, cDNA molecules had unique molecular identifiers attached to them. TCRdb recomputed calls from the 5' RACE reads with MiXCR, one row per CDR3 protein. The top ten hold approximately 25% of the sample, which has about 28,000 distinct CDR3 sequences, around 5.3% seen once. Sequenced sample: whole blood. The chain uses TRBV6-5 and TRBJ2-2; no clear D gene. This sequence originates from an adult who was a healthcare worker with PCR-confirmed SARS-CoV-2 infection or an uninfected control (not recorded which). The CDR3 reads CASSPWDTGELFF. CDR3 nucleotide sequence: TGTGCCAGCAGTCCATGGGATACCGGGGAGCTGTTTTTT.